These 18 T cell receptor beta chains originate from one sample sequenced in a study of blood T cell repertoires in COVID-19. The method was immunoSEQ multiplex PCR; TCRdb's version includes in-frame clones alone and lacks a portion of them. In the table there are 250,000 to 300,000 clones, about 88% of which are singletons. Sequenced sample: PBMCs or T cells enriched from blood (not recorded which). The receptors stem from a woman between 55 and 75 years old in a cohort exposed to, infected with or recovered from COVID-19 (not recorded which).

The chain couples TRBV5-4 to TRBJ2-1; tentatively, D is TRBD1 (5 bases). The ends were cut back, 1 base at V and 5 bases at J, with 13 bases in the middle. This CDR3 comprises 15 residues. Germline loops: CDR1 SGHNT, CDR2 YYREEE (reference sequence). The CDR3 nucleotides are TGTGCCAGCAGCTTGTTCGGTGGGGCTAACAATGAGCAGTTCTTC. It translates to CASSLFGGANNEQFF.

The chain recombines TRBV11-3 with TRBJ2-1, with D tentatively TRBD1 (5 bases). Germline CDR1 SGHNT, CDR2 YENEEA. The CDR3 is 15 residues long. V was cut by 0 bases and J by 7 bases, with 13 bases left in between. CDR3 sequence (DNA): TGTGCCAGCAGCTTAGACCAGGGCGATGGGAATGAGCAGTTCTTC. Amino acid sequence: CASSLDQGDGNEQFF.

The chain employs TRBV11-1 and TRBJ2-5; no clear D gene. The CDR3 spans 15 residues. The germline gives CDR1 SGHAT, CDR2 FQDESV (reference sequence). Trimming shortened V by 1 base and J by 4 bases, and 13 bases separated the two germline ends. The CDR3 nucleotides read TGTGCCAGCAGCTTAGTTAAGCATAAATCAGAGACCCAGTACTTC. Amino acids: CASSLVKHKSETQYF. The variable domain in full, with the rest retrieved from reference TRBV11-1 and TRBJ2-5, is EAEVAQSPRYKITEKSQAVAFWCDPISGHATLYWYRQILGQGPELLVQFQDESVVDDSQLPKDRFSAERLKGVDSTLKIQPAELGDSAMYLCASSLVKHKSETQYFGPGTRLLVL.

CDR3 region: CASGLLHTGELFF. The CDR3 DNA reads TGTGCCAGCGGACTACTCCACACCGGGGAGCTGTTTTTT. The chain links TRBV12-3 or TRBV12-4 to TRBJ2-2; maybe TRBD2 (6 bases). There are 13 residues in the CDR3. The V gene lost 8 bases and the J gene lost 3 bases, with 10 bases spanning the gap.

This chain joins TRBV18 and TRBJ2-1; 7 bases match TRBD2. CDR1 is KGHSH, CDR2 LQKENI, per germline. V dropped 3 bases and J dropped 7; count of bases not matched to a gene: 6. This CDR3 contains 14 residues. The CDR3: CASSPETSPNEQFF. Here the CDR3 DNA reads TGTGCCAGCTCACCCGAGACTAGCCCAAATGAGCAGTTCTTC.

The chain uses TRBV4-3 and TRBJ2-7; a possible D gene is TRBD2 (6 bases). The germline V and J ends were trimmed by 0 bases and 0 bases, with 12 bases remaining between them. The CDR3 spans 16 residues. Germline assignment: CDR1 LGHNA and CDR2 YSLEER. The CDR3 DNA follows: TGCGCCAGCAGCCAAGATAGGGCTAGCGTCTCCTACGAGCAGTACTTC. Amino acids: CASSQDRASVSYEQYF.

V and J are TRBV13 and TRBJ1-1, with no clear D. The V gene's germline CDR1 is PRHDT and CDR2 FYEKMQ (reference sequence). V was clipped by 3 bases and J by 2 bases, with 7 bases between them. This CDR3 is 13 amino acids long. CDR3 sequence reads: CASSLDFNTEAFF. The CDR3 coding sequence is TGTGCCAGCAGCTTGGACTTTAACACTGAAGCTTTCTTT.

This rearrangement joins TRBV5-1 to TRBJ2-7; tentatively, D is TRBD1 (5 bases). The CDR3 length is 14 residues. V was clipped by 0 bases and J by 1 base, with 8 bases between them. Germline-derived CDR1 and CDR2 are SGHRS and YFSETQ. CDR3 DNA sequence: TGCGCCAGCAGCTTGGAGGCAGGGTCCTACGAGCAGTACTTC. Encoded protein: CASSLEAGSYEQYF.

This clone was detected a few times. This rearrangement joins TRBV5-1 to TRBJ2-7; 9 positions match TRBD2. CDR1 and CDR2 (germline): SGHRS, YFSETQ. The CDR3 is 18 residues long. J gave up 3 bases and V 0 bases, and 13 bases lay outside the gene matches. The CDR3 sequence is CASSLAPRGSGRIYEQYF. The DNA for the CDR3 is TGCGCCAGCAGCTTGGCCCCGCGGGGGAGCGGGAGGATCTACGAGCAGTACTTC.

Of note for this clone: A junction boundary mismatches the germline segment, possibly from a read error. The genes are TRBV10-1 and TRBJ2-5, with D possibly TRBD2 on 5 matching bases. Per germline, CDR1 WNHNN and CDR2 SYGVQD (reference sequence). This CDR3 is 14 amino acids long. CDR3 sequence reads: CASSEAGAQEAQYF. The CDR3 coding sequence is TGCGCCAGCAGTGAGGCGGGTGCCCAAGAGGCCCAGTACTTC.

V gene TRBV9 combines with J gene TRBJ2-3; 7 nucleotides match TRBD1. Germline V gene data show CDR1 as SGDLS and CDR2 as YYNGEE. J was trimmed by 4 bases and V by 0 bases; bases with no gene match: 11. CDR3 size: 17 residues. CDR3 DNA: TGTGCCAGCAGCGTAGAGGGGGCGCTCTTGGGTCCAGATACGCAGTATTTT. Translation: CASSVEGALLGPDTQYF.

CDR3: CASRGQGAKTEAFF. For the CDR3, the DNA is TGTGCCAGCAGAGGTCAGGGGGCGAAGACTGAAGCTTTCTTT. This chain links TRBV28 with TRBJ1-1, with TRBD1 matching over 8 bases. With 6 bases clipped from V and 5 bases from J, the junction kept 8 bases outside the gene matches. Per germline, CDR1 MDHEN and CDR2 SYDVKM. This CDR3 has 14 residues.

A remark on this clone: The junction departs from germline at one end; a sequencing error may be responsible. The V gene is TRBV7-7, the J gene TRBJ2-3, with 11 positions matching TRBD2. Germline CDR1 and CDR2: SSHAT and FNYEAQ (reference sequence). The CDR3 is 15 amino acids. The CDR3 nucleotides are TGTGCTAGCAGCTTAGCGGGAGGGCCGGAAGATACGCAGTATTTT. Its translation is CASSLAGGPEDTQYF.

This sequence joins TRBV27 and TRBJ2-7; 9 bases agree with TRBD1. V shed 6 bases and J 3 bases; nucleotides not matched to a gene: 9. Germline assignment: CDR1 MNHEY and CDR2 SMNVEV (reference sequence). This CDR3 comprises 15 residues. The CDR3 DNA sequence: TGTGCCAGCAGACCAACCGGGACAGGGCGCTACGAGCAGTACTTC. It yields the protein CASRPTGTGRYEQYF.

The chain joins TRBV7-3 to TRBJ2-3, with D possibly matching TRBD2 (5 bases). The germline V gene encodes CDR1 SGHTA and CDR2 FQGTGA. CDR3 length equals 14 residues. The V end was cut by 1 base, the J end by 6 bases, with 11 bases between. The DNA for the CDR3 is TGTGCCAGCAGCTTAAGCTCAGGACTGGATACGCAGTATTTT. Protein product: CASSLSSGLDTQYF.

The rearrangement uses TRBV7-3 and TRBJ2-3; maybe TRBD1 (6 bases). The germline V gene encodes CDR1 SGHTA and CDR2 FQGTGA. V gave up 1 base and J gave up 2 bases, with 22 bases separating them. This CDR3 contains 19 residues. The CDR3 nucleotides read TGTGCCAGCAGCTTAAAGGTCGGGACCGGGCAGGGGCCCACAGATACGCAGTATTTT. It codes for CASSLKVGTGQGPTDTQYF.

The V call is TRBV5-1, the J call TRBJ1-3, with 11 bases fitting TRBD1. V dropped 4 bases and J dropped 7; count of bases not matched to a gene: 13. Germline V gives CDR1 SGHRS, CDR2 YFSETQ. The CDR3 is 17 residues long. DNA for the CDR3: TGCGCCAGCAGCACAGGACAGGGGGCGGCAAAAAAGAACACCATATATTTT. It translates to CASSTGQGAAKKNTIYF.

This clone has just a few counts. CDR3 DNA: TGCGCCAGCAGCTTGCAGGGGGCGAGCAATCAGCCCCAGCATTTT. It specifies CASSLQGASNQPQHF. The V gene is TRBV5-1, the J gene TRBJ1-5; 8 bases are shared with TRBD1. There are 15 residues in the CDR3. V gave up 1 base and J gave up 1 base; unmatched junction bases: 1. CDR1 is SGHRS and CDR2 is YFSETQ in the germline V gene.